This TCR beta chain was found in a study of blood T cells in healthy people across ages. A few counts support this clonotype. Per sample, a minimum of 6 million PBMCs were isolated. It was with a sample-barcoded 5' primer and a J-beta primer mix that a second PCR of roughly 6 to 12 cycles was run. TCRdb redid the calling of the 5' RACE reads with MiXCR, one entry per CDR3 protein. Of more than 1,000,000 distinct CDR3 sequences listed, roughly 24% are singletons. The same sample was also studied in work on T cells of mothers and their children. In that study: When the second PCR was run, its M1S primer added sample barcodes and 2-4 random nucleotides. The yield was over 8.5 million TCR beta CDR3 reads from each mother and some 3 million from each child.

The receptor was isolated from a girl aged 2-15 years in good health. The material sequenced was blood.

CDR3: CASTKSGSNEQFF. The CDR3, as DNA: TGTGCCAGCACCAAAAGCGGGAGCAATGAGCAGTTCTTC. V is TRBV2 and J is TRBJ2-5, with 8 bases matching TRBD2. The DNA end favors TRBJ2-1, so the J call may be wrong. Germline CDR1 is SNHLY and CDR2 is FYNNEI. The CDR3 is made up of 13 amino acids.